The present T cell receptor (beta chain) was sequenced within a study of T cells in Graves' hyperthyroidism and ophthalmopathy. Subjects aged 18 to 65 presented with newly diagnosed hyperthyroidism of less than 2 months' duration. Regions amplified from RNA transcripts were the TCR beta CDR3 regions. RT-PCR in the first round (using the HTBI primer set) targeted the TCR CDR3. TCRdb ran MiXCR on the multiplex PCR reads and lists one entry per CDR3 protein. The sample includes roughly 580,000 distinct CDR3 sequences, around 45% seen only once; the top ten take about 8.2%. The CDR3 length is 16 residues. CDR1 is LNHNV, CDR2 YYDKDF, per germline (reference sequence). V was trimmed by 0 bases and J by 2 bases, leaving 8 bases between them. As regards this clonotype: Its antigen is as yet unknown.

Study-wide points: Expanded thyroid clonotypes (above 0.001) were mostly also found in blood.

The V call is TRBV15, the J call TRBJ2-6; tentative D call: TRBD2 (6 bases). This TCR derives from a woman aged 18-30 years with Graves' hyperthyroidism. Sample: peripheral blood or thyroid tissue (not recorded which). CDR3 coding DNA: TGTGCCACCAGCAGAGATCGGGGGACTGGGGCCAACGTCCTGACTTTC. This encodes CATSRDRGTGANVLTF.